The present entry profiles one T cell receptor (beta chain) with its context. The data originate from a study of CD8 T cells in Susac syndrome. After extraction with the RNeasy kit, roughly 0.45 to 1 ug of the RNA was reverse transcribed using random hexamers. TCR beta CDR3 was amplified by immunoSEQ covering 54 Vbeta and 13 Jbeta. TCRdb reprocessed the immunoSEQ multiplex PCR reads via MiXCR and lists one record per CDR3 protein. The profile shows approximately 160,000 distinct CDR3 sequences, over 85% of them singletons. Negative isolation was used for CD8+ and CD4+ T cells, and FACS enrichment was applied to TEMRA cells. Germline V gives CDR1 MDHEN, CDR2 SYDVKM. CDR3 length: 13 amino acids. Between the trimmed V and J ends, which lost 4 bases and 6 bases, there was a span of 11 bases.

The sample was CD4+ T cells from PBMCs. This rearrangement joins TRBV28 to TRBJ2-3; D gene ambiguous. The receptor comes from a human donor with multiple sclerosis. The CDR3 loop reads CASSSPSPDTQYF. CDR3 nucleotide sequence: TGTGCCAGCAGTTCGCCTTCTCCGGATACGCAGTATTTT.